This TCR beta chain is drawn from a study of OX40 agonist ivuxolimab in advanced cancers. Whole-study context: Patients undergoing dose escalation presented with hepatocellular carcinoma, melanoma, renal cell or head and neck cancer. Findings of the study overall: There was clonal expansion of CD4+ and CD8+ blood T cells by week 6 at 0.1 to 3.0 mg/kg. Still undetermined is the antigen specificity of the expanded peripheral T cells. Some patients who did not respond also had low normalized T-cell clonal expansion.

The V end lost 1 base, the J end lost 0 bases, and 10 bases lay between the germline ends. The CDR3 loop spans 16 amino acids. Germline V CDR1 and CDR2: SGHRS, YFSETQ. This table comes from immunoSEQ multiplex PCR, and its TCRdb copy is limited to in-frame clones, with some not included. The data hold about 18,000 clones, with around 78% observed a single time. For this clone: Antigen specificity is unknown.

This receptor was taken from an adult with an advanced solid tumor such as melanoma, head and neck, liver or kidney cancer. The starting material was CD4+ or CD8+ T cells sorted from blood, obtained in a trial of the OX40 agonist ivuxolimab. J is TRBJ2-2 and V is TRBV5-1; no firm D call. The DNA for the CDR3 is TGCGCCAGCAGCTTGCAGGACGTCTCGAACACCGGGGAGCTGTTTTTT. Translating it yields CASSLQDVSNTGELFF. Full variable domain (outside the CDR3, taken from reference TRBV5-1 and TRBJ2-2): KAGVTQTPRYLIKTRGQQVTLSCSPISGHRSVSWYQQTPGQGLQFLFEYFSETQRNKGNFPGRFSGRQFSNSRSEMNVSTLELGDSALYLCASSLQDVSNTGELFFGEGSRLTVL.